Below, one TCR beta chain is given with its context. The source of the sample is a study of CD8 T cells in Susac syndrome. Trimming took 10 bases from V and 1 from J, leaving 14 bases between them. CDR3 length equals 14 residues. The RNA, about 0.5 to 1 ug, was put through reverse transcription using random hexamers. A single record per CDR3 protein comes from TCRdb applying MiXCR to the immunoSEQ multiplex PCR reads. This table holds approximately 180,000 distinct CDR3 sequences, approximately 93% found once. What was sequenced was CD4+ T cells from PBMCs. The J gene is TRBJ1-5, the V gene TRBV6-7; the D gene is possibly TRBD1 (5 bases). TRBV6-7 is filed as an ORF, its function uncertain. This clonotype originated in a human donor with multiple sclerosis. The DNA for the CDR3 is TGTGCCACCTCGGGGCTGAACAGCAATCAGCCCCAGCATTTT. It encodes CATSGLNSNQPQHF.